The sequence of this T cell receptor (beta chain) was determined in a study of cytomegalovirus exposure and HLA in healthy donors. Study results and caveats: In vitro testing confirmed a few CMV-associated chains as specific for CMV antigens.

Donors showed nominal health when sampled, although they likely had unrecorded immune exposures. The CDR3 runs 15 residues. The V gene's germline CDR1 is MNHNS and CDR2 SASEGT. The V segment lost 4 bases and the J segment 6 bases; nucleotides outside the gene matches: 11. PCR amplification relied on 60 Vbeta primers (plus 13 Jbeta primers). The protocol was immunoSEQ multiplex PCR, while the TCRdb copy is restricted to in-frame clones and leaves out a portion. The sample has more than 150,000 clones, about four fifths seen once; the top ten hold 1.5% to 2%. The sample holds a few counts of this clone. Its antigen is not identified.

Source material: PBMCs. This TCR came from a woman under 40 in good health and CMV-seronegative. This chain connects TRBV6-1 to TRBJ1-2; 7 bases line up with TRBD1. CDR3 DNA: TGTGCCAGCAGTGCCCCAAGACAGGGAAGGGATGGCTACACCTTC. It translates to CASSAPRQGRDGYTF.